This is a list of T cell receptor beta chains from one sample in a study of blood T cell repertoires in COVID-19. The data were produced by immunoSEQ multiplex PCR, yet TCRdb's version contains in-frame clones alone and is incomplete. The data show 120,000 or so clones, about 87% seen once. The sequenced sample was peripheral blood. The receptor source for this set is a woman aged 70-85 years with acute or convalescent COVID-19. Both conserved end residues are part of each CDR3. D genes are given only for firm matches. Only some rows state a clone size, as once, few, many or a class for expanded clones.

abundance	v_gene	d_gene	j_gene	CDR3aa	CDR3nt
NA	TRBV3-1/TRBV3-2	TRBD2	TRBJ2-5	CASSQDVASGVQETQYF	TGTGCCAGCAGCCAAGATGTCGCTAGCGGGGTTCAAGAGACCCAGTACTTC
NA	TRBV19	NA	TRBJ2-1	CASSQSGAGAYNEQFF	TGTGCCAGTAGTCAATCTGGGGCAGGGGCCTACAATGAGCAGTTCTTC
NA	TRBV10-3	TRBD1	TRBJ1-5	CAISTQGAGQPQHF	TGTGCCATCAGTACACAGGGGGCGGGGCAGCCCCAGCATTTT
NA	TRBV19	TRBD1	TRBJ1-5	CASSMTGPNQPQHF	TGTGCCAGTAGTATGACAGGGCCCAATCAGCCCCAGCATTTT
NA	TRBV28	TRBD1	TRBJ2-1	CASFRQGIREQFF	TGTGCCAGCTTCCGACAGGGGATCCGTGAGCAGTTCTTC
NA	TRBV10-3	NA	TRBJ2-7	CAISDVDSSYEQYF	TGTGCCATCAGTGACGTGGACAGTTCCTACGAGCAGTACTTC
NA	TRBV6-2/TRBV6-3	NA	TRBJ1-6	CASSFQGNNSPLHF	TGTGCCAGCAGCTTCCAGGGGAATAATTCACCCCTCCACTTT
NA	TRBV19	NA	TRBJ1-6	CASRKGGLSNSPLHF	TGTGCCAGTAGGAAGGGCGGGCTGAGCAATTCACCCCTCCACTTT
few	TRBV13	TRBD2	TRBJ2-7	CASSSWTSGGNLATYEQYF	TGTGCCAGCAGCTCCTGGACTAGCGGGGGGAACCTAGCAACCTACGAGCAGTACTTC
NA	TRBV15	NA	TRBJ2-5	CATSGGLDETQYF	TGTGCCACCAGCGGGGGACTGGACGAGACCCAGTACTTC
once	TRBV27	TRBD1	TRBJ2-7	CASSPDRAPVHYEQYF	TGTGCCAGCAGTCCCGACAGGGCTCCAGTCCACTACGAGCAGTACTTC
NA	TRBV7-8	NA	TRBJ1-1	CASSRKGVGVNTEAFF	TGTGCCAGCAGCAGGAAGGGGGTCGGGGTGAACACTGAAGCTTTCTTT
NA	TRBV18	NA	TRBJ1-2	CASSQRAGEQNYGYTF	TGTGCCAGCTCCCAGAGGGCAGGGGAGCAGAACTATGGCTACACCTTC
NA	TRBV6-5	TRBD1	TRBJ1-5	CASRDRVKPQHF	TGTGCCAGCAGGGACAGGGTAAAGCCCCAGCATTTT
NA	TRBV5-1	TRBD2	TRBJ2-5	CASSLASGGAETQYF	TGCGCCAGCAGCTTGGCTAGCGGGGGGGCAGAGACCCAGTACTTC
NA	TRBV19	NA	TRBJ2-7	CASSSTGSGTYEQYF	TGTGCCAGTAGTAGTACCGGGTCGGGAACCTACGAGCAGTACTTC
once	TRBV3-1/TRBV3-2	NA	TRBJ1-1	CASSQEDGVEGTEAFF	TGTGCCAGCAGCCAAGAAGATGGGGTAGAGGGCACTGAAGCTTTCTTT
NA	TRBV24-1	NA	TRBJ2-7	CATSADRNSYEQYF	TGTGCCACCAGCGCGGACAGAAATTCCTACGAGCAGTACTTC
NA	TRBV2	TRBD1	TRBJ1-1	CASGGAGGVNTEAFF	TGTGCCAGCGGTGGGGCAGGGGGCGTGAACACTGAAGCTTTCTTT
NA	TRBV4-1	TRBD1	TRBJ1-2	CASSQGTGAYGYTF	TGCGCCAGCAGCCAAGGAACAGGGGCATATGGCTACACCTTC
NA	TRBV5-1	NA	TRBJ1-1	CASSLGQVNTEAFF	TGCGCCAGCAGCTTGGGACAAGTAAACACTGAAGCTTTCTTT
NA	TRBV28	NA	TRBJ1-5	CASTPAGDYSNQPQHF	TGTGCCAGCACCCCAGCCGGGGATTATAGCAATCAGCCCCAGCATTTT
NA	TRBV28	TRBD2	TRBJ2-5	CASRPGGGAEETQYF	TGTGCCAGCCGGCCGGGCGGGGGGGCGGAGGAGACCCAGTACTTC
NA	TRBV5-4	TRBD2	TRBJ2-5	CASSAPSAGGFETQYF	TGTGCCAGCAGCGCCCCATCGGCGGGGGGGTTTGAGACCCAGTACTTC
once	TRBV7-9	NA	TRBJ1-1	CASTTEMNTEAFF	TGTGCCAGCACCACCGAGATGAACACTGAAGCTTTCTTT
NA	TRBV6-5	TRBD1	TRBJ2-1	CASSSGQGGNEQFF	TGTGCCAGCAGTTCGGGACAGGGGGGCAATGAGCAGTTCTTC
NA	TRBV9	TRBD2	TRBJ2-5	CASSERGRGETQYF	TGTGCCAGCAGCGAGCGGGGGAGAGGGGAGACCCAGTACTTC
NA	TRBV28	TRBD1	TRBJ1-2	CASSSTDRDYGYTF	TGTGCCAGCAGTTCGACCGACAGGGACTATGGCTACACCTTC
NA	TRBV14	NA	TRBJ1-2	CASSQDYRDGYTF	TGTGCCAGCAGCCAAGATTACAGGGACGGCTACACCTTC
NA	TRBV2	NA	TRBJ1-5	CASSEARGGDQPQHF	TGTGCCAGCAGTGAAGCTCGGGGGGGGGATCAGCCCCAGCATTTT
NA	TRBV6-5	TRBD2	TRBJ2-3	CASTKRGETDTQYF	TGTGCCAGCACTAAGCGGGGGGAGACAGATACGCAGTATTTT
few	TRBV3-1/TRBV3-2	NA	TRBJ2-7	CASSQARGAYEQYF	TGTGCCAGCAGCCAAGCCAGGGGGGCCTACGAGCAGTACTTC
few	TRBV30	NA	TRBJ1-3	CAVRTGGLSGNTIYF	TGTGCCGTACGGACGGGAGGATTGTCTGGAAACACCATATATTTT
NA	TRBV7-3	TRBD1	TRBJ1-1	CASSKQPPGQGPEGVFF	TGTGCCAGCAGCAAACAACCACCGGGACAGGGACCTGAGGGGGTTTTCTTT
NA	TRBV3-1/TRBV3-2	TRBD1	TRBJ1-6	CASSPRQGWDNSPLHF	TGTGCCAGCAGCCCACGACAGGGGTGGGATAATTCACCCCTCCACTTT
once	TRBV18	TRBD1	TRBJ1-2	CASSPPEGGGYGYTF	TGTGCCAGCTCACCACCGGAAGGGGGCGGCTATGGCTACACCTTC
NA	TRBV12-3/TRBV12-4	TRBD2	TRBJ2-1	CASGTSGGREQFF	TGTGCCAGCGGGACTAGCGGGGGGCGAGAGCAGTTCTTC
NA	TRBV7-3	NA	TRBJ1-1	CASSLGYGTEAFF	TGTGCCAGCAGCTTGGGCTACGGAACTGAAGCTTTCTTT
NA	TRBV5-4	NA	TRBJ1-1	CASSFAENTEAFF	TGTGCCAGCAGCTTTGCGGAGAACACTGAAGCTTTCTTT
NA	TRBV5-1	NA	TRBJ2-1	CASSLAGVDYNEQFF	TGCGCCAGCAGCTTGGCCGGGGTGGACTACAATGAGCAGTTCTTC
NA	TRBV2	TRBD1	TRBJ2-1	CASSVGTGAVNEQFF	TGTGCCAGCAGTGTGGGGACAGGGGCGGTGAATGAGCAGTTCTTC